The next 14 T cell receptor beta chains were all read from a single sample in a study of Ad26.COV2.S vaccination and SARS-CoV-2 variants. Measured with immunoSEQ multiplex PCR; TCRdb has only the in-frame clones, and not every one. Of about 410,000 clones listed, roughly nine tenths were seen once; the top ten hold under 3.5%. The treatment: 19 received Ad26.COV2.S at low or high dose, single or two shots; 5 received placebo; per-sample allocation not given. Following the first vaccine or placebo injection, samples were taken on day 63. Sample: peripheral blood, taken in a trial of Ad26.COV2.S vaccine versus placebo. These receptors were collected from a person aged 18-65 years who received the Ad26.COV2.S COVID-19 vaccine or a placebo.

The chain has TRBV7-9 and TRBJ1-3; tentative D call: TRBD1 (5 bases). Germline CDR1 SEHNR, CDR2 FQNEAQ (reference sequence). The CDR3 is 14 amino acids. V shed 11 bases and J shed 1 base, with 15 bases lying between them. The CDR3 reads CACREQVSGNTIYF. In DNA, the CDR3 is TGTGCCTGCCGAGAACAGGTTTCTGGAAACACCATATATTTT.

The V and J genes are TRBV2 and TRBJ2-7; D possibly uses TRBD1 or TRBD2 (5 bases each). The germline V gene encodes CDR1 SNHLY and CDR2 FYNNEI. This CDR3 comprises 14 residues. V lost 5 bases, J lost 6 bases, and 17 bases lay in between. The CDR3 nucleotides are TGTGCCAGCAGTCATCCCTCAGGGACGGCCGAGCAGTACTTC. Translation gives CASSHPSGTAEQYF.

This clone was detected only once. The chain carries TRBV5-5 and TRBJ2-3; 8 positions agree with TRBD2. Trimming at V came to 0 bases and at J to 8 bases, leaving 14 bases not matched to a gene. From germline, CDR1 is SGHKS and CDR2 YYEKEE (reference sequence). The CDR3 covers 17 residues. The CDR3 region is CASSLVQGSGTRGTQYF. The CDR3 DNA is TGTGCCAGCAGCTTGGTCCAAGGGTCTGGGACTAGAGGTACGCAGTATTTT.

This chain uses TRBV19 with TRBJ1-1, with 10 bases identical to TRBD1. This CDR3 region has 16 residues. Germline lookup yields CDR1 LNHDA and CDR2 SQIVND (reference sequence). V shed 4 bases and J 4 bases; nucleotides not matched to a gene: 9. The CDR3 spells CASSTRQGAVRTEAFF. In nucleotides, the CDR3 is TGTGCCAGTAGTACCCGACAGGGGGCGGTTCGCACTGAAGCTTTCTTT.

This chain uses TRBV19 with TRBJ1-6, with no clear D. CDR1 is LNHDA and CDR2 is SQIVND in the germline V gene (reference sequence). The germline V and J ends were trimmed by 2 bases and 7 bases, with 12 bases remaining between them. CDR3 length equals 15 residues. CDR3 sequence (DNA): TGTGCCAGTAGTATAAGTGACCCCCAAAATTCACCCCTCCACTTT. Its protein product is CASSISDPQNSPLHF. The whole variable domain, remainder taken from reference TRBV19 and TRBJ1-6, is DGGITQSPKYLFRKEGQNVTLSCEQNLNHDAMYWYRQDPGQGLRLIYYSQIVNDFQKGDIAEGYSVSREKKESFPLTVTSAQKNPTAFYLCASSISDPQNSPLHFGNGTRLTVT.

This clone was picked up a small number of times. CDR3 bases: TGTGCCAGCAGCTCGTCTTTAGGAAATGAGCAGTTCTTC. It translates to CASSSSLGNEQFF. The rearrangement links TRBV11-2 to TRBJ2-1, with D uncertain. The CDR3 contains 13 residues. Germline V CDR1 and CDR2: SGHAT, FQNNGV. The V end lost 4 bases, the J end lost 7 bases, and 11 bases lay between the germline ends.

The J gene is TRBJ2-3, the V gene TRBV7-2; possible D gene TRBD2, 7 bases. The CDR3 is 16 amino acids. V dropped 0 bases and J dropped 9 bases, with 19 bases sitting between them. Germline V gene data show CDR1 as SGHTA and CDR2 as FQGNSA. The CDR3 DNA sequence: TGTGCCAGCAGCTTAGCCGGGACGCAAAGGGGGGGCACGCAGTATTTT. Protein sequence: CASSLAGTQRGGTQYF.

This chain joins TRBV11-3 and TRBJ1-1; a weak D match, TRBD1 (5 bases). The germline CDR1 and CDR2 sequences are SGHNT and YENEEA. The V end was cut by 5 bases, the J end by 0 bases, with 7 bases between. The CDR3 spans 13 residues. CDR3 in amino acids: CASSQGVNTEAFF. CDR3 nucleotides: TGTGCCAGCAGCCAAGGGGTGAACACTGAAGCTTTCTTT.

V gene TRBV5-6 combines with J gene TRBJ2-1; D may match TRBD1 or TRBD2 (5 bases each). The CDR3 extends over 17 amino acids. V shed 2 bases and J shed 4 bases, with 19 bases lying between them. CDR1 and CDR2 from the germline V gene are SGHDT and YYEEEE. The CDR3 sequence is CASSFRVTGPRYNEQFF. As DNA, the CDR3 is TGTGCCAGCAGCTTTCGCGTAACGGGGCCTCGATACAATGAGCAGTTCTTC.

This clone was found once. The gene calls are TRBV5-6 and TRBJ1-1; D ambiguous. Trimming removed 0 bases at V and 3 bases at J, with 3 bases between. Germline V gene lookup returns CDR1 SGHDT and CDR2 YYEEEE. The CDR3 covers 12 residues. The CDR3 nucleotides read TGTGCCAGCAGCTTGGTTTACACTGAAGCTTTCTTT. It specifies CASSLVYTEAFF.

The CDR3 reads CATSGSQNEQFF. CDR3 coding DNA: TGTGCCACCAGCGGAAGTCAGAATGAGCAGTTCTTC. The genes are TRBV15 and TRBJ2-1; D not certain. V was clipped by 5 bases and J by 7 bases, with 9 bases between them. CDR1 and CDR2 (germline): LNHNV, YYDKDF (reference sequence). The CDR3 totals 12 residues.

The chain has TRBV15 and TRBJ2-3, with TRBD2 identical over 7 bases. CDR1 and CDR2 from the germline V gene are LNHNV and YYDKDF (reference sequence). The CDR3 contains 16 residues. J lost 0 bases, V lost 0 bases, and 3 bases had no gene match. CDR3 loop: CATSRDQRGSTDTQYF. The CDR3 nucleotides read TGTGCCACCAGCAGAGATCAGCGGGGAAGCACAGATACGCAGTATTTT.

The chain links TRBV30 to TRBJ1-2; no clear D gene. Germline CDR1 GTSNPN, CDR2 SVGIG (reference sequence). The CDR3 spans 12 residues. The chain's CDR3 is CARRRGNYGYTF. In DNA form, the CDR3 reads TGTGCTCGCAGACGAGGGAACTATGGCTACACCTTC.

This clone was counted between two and nine times. DNA for the CDR3: TGTGCCAGCAGCCATCCGGGGAAGGACCATTCACCCCTCCACTTT. Its protein is CASSHPGKDHSPLHF. The V gene is TRBV7-9, the J gene TRBJ1-6; D is ambiguous. In germline, CDR1 is SEHNR, CDR2 FQNEAQ (reference sequence). CDR3 length equals 15 residues. Trimming pared 5 bases from V and 8 bases from J, leaving 16 bases between.